This TCR beta chain appears in the sequencing data of a study of OX40 agonist ivuxolimab in advanced cancers. Profiled with immunoSEQ multiplex PCR; TCRdb holds only in-frame clones, not every one. Of some 80,000 clones in the sample, approximately 84% were seen once. Trimming at V came to 5 bases and at J to 2 bases, leaving 9 bases not matched to a gene. Germline loops: CDR1 MNHEY, CDR2 SMNVEV (reference sequence). This CDR3 contains 15 residues. This TCR was recovered from an adult with an advanced solid tumor such as melanoma, head and neck, liver or kidney cancer. This chain uses TRBV27 with TRBJ2-7; TRBD2 aligns across 7 bases. This material consisted of CD4+ or CD8+ T cells sorted from blood, taken in a trial of the OX40 agonist ivuxolimab. Here the CDR3 reads CASSTSGTTPYEQYF. As DNA, the CDR3 is TGTGCCAGCAGTACATCCGGGACTACTCCCTACGAGCAGTACTTC.